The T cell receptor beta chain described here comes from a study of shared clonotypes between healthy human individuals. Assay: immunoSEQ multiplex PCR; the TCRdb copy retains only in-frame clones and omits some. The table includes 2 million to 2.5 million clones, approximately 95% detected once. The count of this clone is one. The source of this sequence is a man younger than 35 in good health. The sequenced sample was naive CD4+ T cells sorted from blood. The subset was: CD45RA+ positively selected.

CDR3 bases: TGCGCCAGCAGCTTGGCTCAAATGGATACGCAGTATTTT. Its protein product is CASSLAQMDTQYF. V is TRBV5-1 and J is TRBJ2-3; no clear D. The CDR3 covers 13 residues. Germline assignment: CDR1 SGHRS and CDR2 YFSETQ. V shed 0 bases and J shed 6 bases, with 8 bases lying between them.